This T cell receptor beta chain was documented in a study of cytomegalovirus exposure and HLA in healthy donors. Background on the study: Across some 400 genotyped donors, roughly 80% landed in the Caucasian-associated ancestry cluster.

Comment on this clone: The antigen is undetermined.

Overall study results and limits: It was shown in a later analysis that HLA-associated TCR beta chains were more clonally expanded than other, equally common chains.

The CDR3 loop spans 13 amino acids. The V end was cut by 0 bases, the J end by 1 base, with 5 bases between. In germline, CDR1 is SGDLS, CDR2 YYNGEE. The PCR had 60 Vbeta and 13 Jbeta primers. The data were produced by immunoSEQ multiplex PCR, yet TCRdb's version contains in-frame clones alone and is incomplete. This sample carries 140,000 or so clones, approximately 84% of them seen once, and the ten largest clones take roughly 9.7%. The sequence was obtained from a woman aged 55-70 years in good health and CMV-seropositive. The chain combines TRBV9 with TRBJ2-7; no clear D gene. The sequenced sample was PBMCs. This CDR3 is CASSVESSYEQYF. The CDR3 bases are TGTGCCAGCAGCGTAGAGAGTTCCTACGAGCAGTACTTC.